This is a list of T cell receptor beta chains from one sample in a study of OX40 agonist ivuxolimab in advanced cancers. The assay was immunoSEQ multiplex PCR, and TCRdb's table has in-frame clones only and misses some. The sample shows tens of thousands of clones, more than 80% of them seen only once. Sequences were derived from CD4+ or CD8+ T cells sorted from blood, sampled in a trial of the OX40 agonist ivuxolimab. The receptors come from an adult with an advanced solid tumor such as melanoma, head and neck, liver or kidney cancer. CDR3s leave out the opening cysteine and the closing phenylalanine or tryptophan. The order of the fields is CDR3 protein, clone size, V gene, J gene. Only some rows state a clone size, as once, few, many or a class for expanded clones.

SVEAWETQY	NA	TRBV29-1	TRBJ2-5
ASSKPTNEGRRYEQY	NA	TRBV21-1	TRBJ2-7
ASSQGSYGTYEQY	NA	TRBV4-1	TRBJ2-7
ASSEPAGWNEQY	NA	TRBV6-1	TRBJ2-7
ASSIGDEQF	NA	TRBV19	TRBJ2-1
ASSRQTASNSPLH	NA	TRBV14	TRBJ1-6
ASSDPNTGELF	NA	TRBV11-3	TRBJ2-2
SAPQAYEQY	once	TRBV20-1	TRBJ2-7
AWTGRIGYNEQF	NA	TRBV30	TRBJ2-1
ASSLEIPYEQY	NA	TRBV11-2	TRBJ2-7
ASSKGLAGSWDEQF	NA	TRBV2	TRBJ2-1
ASSLQGSPSTDTQY	once	TRBV5-1	TRBJ2-3
ASSKGQGRPYEQY	NA	TRBV6-4	TRBJ2-7
ASSLGVAEAF	NA	TRBV7-9	TRBJ1-1
ASVASGGGDTQY	few	TRBV12-5	TRBJ2-3
ASSYGQVGTEKLF	NA	TRBV5-1	TRBJ1-4
ASRKGQGLYEQY	NA	TRBV6-5	TRBJ2-7
ASSLAPGVQETQY	NA	TRBV5-1	TRBJ2-5
ASSGRMRNTEAF	NA	TRBV10-2	TRBJ1-1
ASSLGTEAF	few	TRBV28	TRBJ1-1
ASSSTRQGASGNTIY	NA	TRBV9	TRBJ1-3
ASSPGGGFVDTQY	NA	TRBV9	TRBJ2-3
ASSYPQGRSGNTIY	NA	TRBV11-2	TRBJ1-3
ASSPIRGADTQY	NA	TRBV18	TRBJ2-3
ASSEKGLRDEAF	NA	TRBV2	TRBJ1-1
SVGTVHGYT	NA	TRBV29-1	TRBJ1-2